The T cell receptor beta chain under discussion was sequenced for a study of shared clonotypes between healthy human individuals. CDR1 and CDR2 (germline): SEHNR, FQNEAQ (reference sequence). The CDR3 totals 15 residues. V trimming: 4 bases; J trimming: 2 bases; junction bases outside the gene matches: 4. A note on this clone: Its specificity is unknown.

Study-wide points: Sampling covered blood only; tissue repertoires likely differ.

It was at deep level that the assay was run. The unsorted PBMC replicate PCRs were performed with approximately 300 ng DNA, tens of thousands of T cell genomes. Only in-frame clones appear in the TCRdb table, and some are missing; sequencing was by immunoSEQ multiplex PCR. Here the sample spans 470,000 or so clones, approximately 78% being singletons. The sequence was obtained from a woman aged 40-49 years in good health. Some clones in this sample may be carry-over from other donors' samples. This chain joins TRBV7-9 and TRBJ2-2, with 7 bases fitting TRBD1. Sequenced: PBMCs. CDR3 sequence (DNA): TGTGCCAGCAGCTCCAGGGGGTTTAACACCGGGGAGCTGTTTTTT. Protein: CASSSRGFNTGELFF.